The 2 T cell receptor beta chains below were found in one sample sequenced in a study of cytomegalovirus exposure and HLA in healthy donors. Assay: immunoSEQ multiplex PCR; the TCRdb copy retains only in-frame clones and omits some. The data hold about 160,000 clones, with about nine tenths observed a single time. The sequenced sample consisted of PBMCs. The source of these receptors is a young man in good health and CMV-seropositive.

This rearrangement joins TRBV7-2 to TRBJ2-2, with 8 bases identical to TRBD2. This CDR3 is built from 14 residues. Germline trimming cut 5 bases from V and 7 bases from J; bases unmatched to any gene: 6. Germline loops: CDR1 SGHTA, CDR2 FQGNSA. The CDR3 region is CASSMGLDLGELFF. The DNA for the CDR3 is TGTGCCAGCAGCATGGGACTAGATCTCGGGGAGCTGTTTTTT.

J is TRBJ2-7 and V is TRBV11-1; 7 positions match TRBD2. Germline V gives CDR1 SGHAT, CDR2 FQDESV (reference sequence). V gave up 5 bases and J gave up 0 bases; unmatched junction bases: 7. The CDR3 length is 15 residues. The CDR3 is CASSLQRGSSYEQYF. The CDR3 bases are TGTGCCAGCAGCCTCCAACGCGGGAGCTCCTACGAGCAGTACTTC.